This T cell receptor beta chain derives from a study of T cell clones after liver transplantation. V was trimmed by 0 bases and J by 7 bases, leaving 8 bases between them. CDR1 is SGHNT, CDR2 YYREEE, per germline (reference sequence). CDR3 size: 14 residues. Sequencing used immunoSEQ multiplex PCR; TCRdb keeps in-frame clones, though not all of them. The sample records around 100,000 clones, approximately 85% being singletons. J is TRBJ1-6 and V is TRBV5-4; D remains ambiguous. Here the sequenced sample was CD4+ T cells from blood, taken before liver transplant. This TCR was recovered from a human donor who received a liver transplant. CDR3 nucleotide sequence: TGTGCCAGCAGCTTGGAGGGAGGGAATTCACCCCTCCACTTT. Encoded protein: CASSLEGGNSPLHF.